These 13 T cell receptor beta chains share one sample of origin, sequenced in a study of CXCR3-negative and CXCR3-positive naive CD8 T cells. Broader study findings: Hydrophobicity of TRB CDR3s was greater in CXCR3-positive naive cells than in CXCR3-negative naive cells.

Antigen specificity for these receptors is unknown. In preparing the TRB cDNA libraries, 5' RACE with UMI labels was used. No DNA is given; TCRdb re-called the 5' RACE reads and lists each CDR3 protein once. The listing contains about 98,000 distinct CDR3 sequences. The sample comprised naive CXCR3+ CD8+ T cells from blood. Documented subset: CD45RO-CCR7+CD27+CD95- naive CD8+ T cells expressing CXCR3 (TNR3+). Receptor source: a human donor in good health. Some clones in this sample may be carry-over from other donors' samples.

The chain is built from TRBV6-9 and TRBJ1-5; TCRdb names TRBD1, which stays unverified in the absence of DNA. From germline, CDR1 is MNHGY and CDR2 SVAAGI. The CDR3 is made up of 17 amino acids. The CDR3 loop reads CASSYSYRTGANQPQHF.

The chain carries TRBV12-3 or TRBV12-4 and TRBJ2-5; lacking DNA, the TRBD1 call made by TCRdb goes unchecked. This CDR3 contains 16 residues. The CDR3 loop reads CASSLLGQGVQETQYF.

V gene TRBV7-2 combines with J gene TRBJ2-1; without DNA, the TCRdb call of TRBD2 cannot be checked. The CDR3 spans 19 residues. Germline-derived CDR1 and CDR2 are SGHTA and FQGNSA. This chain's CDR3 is CASSARSTGTSGGKNEQFF.

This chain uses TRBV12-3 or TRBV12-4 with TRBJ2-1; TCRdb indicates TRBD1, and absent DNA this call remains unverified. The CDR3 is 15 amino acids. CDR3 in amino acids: CASSLPTGSDNEQFF.

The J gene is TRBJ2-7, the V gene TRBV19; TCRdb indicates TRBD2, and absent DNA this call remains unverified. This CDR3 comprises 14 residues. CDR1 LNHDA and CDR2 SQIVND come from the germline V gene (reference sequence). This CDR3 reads CASSAGGVSYEQYF.

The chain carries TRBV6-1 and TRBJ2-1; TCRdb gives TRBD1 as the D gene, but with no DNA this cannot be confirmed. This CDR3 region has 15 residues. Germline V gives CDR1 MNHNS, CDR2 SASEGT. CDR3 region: CASTETGTAYNEQFF.

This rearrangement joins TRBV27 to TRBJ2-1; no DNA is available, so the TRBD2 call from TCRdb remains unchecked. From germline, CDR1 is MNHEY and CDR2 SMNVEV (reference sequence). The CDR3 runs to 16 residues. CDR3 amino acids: CASTVLLAGGRNEQFF.

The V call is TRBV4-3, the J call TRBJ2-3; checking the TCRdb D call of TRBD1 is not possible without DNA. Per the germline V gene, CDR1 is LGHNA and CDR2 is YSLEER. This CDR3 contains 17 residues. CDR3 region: CASSQGGTGAFTDTQYF.

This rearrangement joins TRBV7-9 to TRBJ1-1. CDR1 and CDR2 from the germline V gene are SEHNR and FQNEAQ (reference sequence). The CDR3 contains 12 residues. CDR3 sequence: CASSLTNTEAFF.

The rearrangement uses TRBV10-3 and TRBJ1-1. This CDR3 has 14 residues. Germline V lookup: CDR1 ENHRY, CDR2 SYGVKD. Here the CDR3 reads CAISESGPPTEAFF.

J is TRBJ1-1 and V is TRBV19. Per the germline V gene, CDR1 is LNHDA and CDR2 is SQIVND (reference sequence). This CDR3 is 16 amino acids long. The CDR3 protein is CASSMDRSTMNTEAFF.

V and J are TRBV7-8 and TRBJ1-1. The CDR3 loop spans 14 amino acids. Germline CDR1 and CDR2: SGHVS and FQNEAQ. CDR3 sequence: CASSYGVKNTEAFF. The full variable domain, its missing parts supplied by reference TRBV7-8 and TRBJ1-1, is GAGVSQSPRYKVAKRGQDVALRCDPISGHVSLFWYQQALGQGPEFLTYFQNEAQLDKSGLPSDRFFAERPEGSVSTLKIQRTQQEDSAVYLCASSYGVKNTEAFFGQGTRLTVV.

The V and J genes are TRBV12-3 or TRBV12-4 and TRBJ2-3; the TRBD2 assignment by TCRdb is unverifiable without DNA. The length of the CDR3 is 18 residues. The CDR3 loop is CASSVTHGLAGSTDTQYF.